This passage covers 30 T cell receptor beta chains from one sample sequenced in a study of cytomegalovirus exposure and HLA in healthy donors. PCR amplification relied on 60 Vbeta primers (plus 13 Jbeta primers). Generated by immunoSEQ multiplex PCR, the TCRdb table keeps only in-frame clones and is missing some. The repertoire holds around 130,000 clones, with roughly 82% as singletons. The sample comprised PBMCs. The receptors originated from a woman aged 18-35 years in good health and CMV-seropositive.

The rearrangement links TRBV4-1 to TRBJ2-2; no firm D call. The CDR3 consists of 15 residues. V was shortened by 1 base and J by 0 bases, with 6 bases between the two germline ends. The germline V gene encodes CDR1 MGHRA and CDR2 YSYEKL. DNA of the CDR3: TGCGCCAGCAGCCAAGTACTCACGAACACCGGGGAGCTGTTTTTT. It specifies CASSQVLTNTGELFF.

The chain carries TRBV2 and TRBJ2-2; the match to TRBD1 covers 9 bases. Germline V gene data show CDR1 as SNHLY and CDR2 as FYNNEI. The CDR3 is 15 residues long. V trimming: 4 bases; J trimming: 3 bases; junction bases outside the gene matches: 3. The CDR3 here is CASSGTGAYTGELFF. The CDR3 DNA reads TGTGCCAGCAGTGGGACAGGGGCGTACACCGGGGAGCTGTTTTTT.

The rearrangement uses TRBV11-2 and TRBJ2-1, with 9 bases that match TRBD2. The CDR3 consists of 17 residues. Germline CDR1 and CDR2: SGHAT and FQNNGV. After removal of 1 base from V and 3 bases from J, the junction contained 7 bases not matched to a gene. The CDR3 DNA follows: TGTGCCAGCAGCTTAGGCTCTGCGGGGGGGGTCTACAATGAGCAGTTCTTC. Translated: CASSLGSAGGVYNEQFF.

The rearrangement links TRBV2 to TRBJ2-7; 9 nucleotides match TRBD2. The V gene end was trimmed by 1 base and the J gene end by 0 bases; junction bases not matched to a gene: 1. The CDR3 has 15 residues. CDR1 is SNHLY, CDR2 FYNNEI, per germline. The CDR3 reads CASSEGLAASYEQYF. CDR3 coding DNA: TGTGCCAGCAGTGAAGGACTAGCGGCCTCCTACGAGCAGTACTTC.

This sequence joins TRBV11-2 and TRBJ2-3, with a weak D call TRBD2 (5 bases). The V end was cut by 3 bases, the J end by 0 bases, with 10 bases between. The CDR3 consists of 15 residues. Germline CDR1 reads SGHAT; CDR2 reads FQNNGV. The DNA for the CDR3 is TGTGCCAGCAGCTTTAGACTAACTAGCACAGATACGCAGTATTTT. Its translation: CASSFRLTSTDTQYF.

This clone was seen a single time. The chain couples TRBV19 to TRBJ1-1; TRBD1 matches at 9 bases. The J segment lost 6 bases and the V segment lost 5 bases, leaving 13 bases of the junction unmatched. Germline assignment: CDR1 LNHDA and CDR2 SQIVND (reference sequence). This CDR3 is built from 16 residues. CDR3 loop: CASSVTGTGLTAEAFF. Here the CDR3 DNA reads TGTGCCAGTAGTGTAACCGGGACAGGGTTAACGGCTGAAGCTTTCTTT.

This clone appeared a few times. The chain has TRBV5-4 and TRBJ1-4; tentative D call: TRBD1 (5 bases). V gave up 2 bases and J gave up 3 bases, with 8 bases separating them. This CDR3 spans 14 amino acids. Germline values: CDR1 SGHNT, CDR2 YYREEE (reference sequence). The CDR3 protein is CASSLGEPNEKLFF. The CDR3, as DNA: TGTGCCAGCAGCTTAGGGGAACCTAATGAAAAACTGTTTTTT.

V gene TRBV4-1 combines with J gene TRBJ2-3; D might be TRBD2 (7 bases). This CDR3 is built from 15 residues. Trimming pared 3 bases from V and 0 bases from J, leaving 10 bases between. Germline assignment: CDR1 MGHRA and CDR2 YSYEKL. CDR3 sequence: CASSQRGPSTDTQYF. CDR3 in DNA: TGCGCCAGCAGCCAGCGGGGGCCGAGCACAGATACGCAGTATTTT.

The chain links TRBV9 to TRBJ1-1, with 7 bases that match TRBD1. V lost 2 bases, J lost 2 bases, and 6 bases stayed unmatched. Germline-derived CDR1 and CDR2 are SGDLS and YYNGEE. The CDR3 runs to 15 residues. The CDR3 region is CASSVGTVYNTEAFF. The DNA of the CDR3 is TGTGCCAGCAGCGTTGGGACAGTCTATAACACTGAAGCTTTCTTT.

V and J are TRBV21-1 and TRBJ2-6; the table's D call, TRBD1, was not checked against the DNA. TRBV21-1 is given as a pseudogene. The CDR3 is 18 residues long. CDR3 bases: TGTGCCAGCAGCAAAAGGAAGCCAGGGTCAACCGGGGCCAACGTCCTGACTTTC. Translating gives CASSKRKPGSTGANVLTF.

The V and J genes are TRBV12-1 and TRBJ1-4. TRBV12-1 is designated a pseudogene. The CDR3 sequence is 20 residues long. The CDR3 loop reads CASSFASGGDTYSPGEKLFF. In DNA, the CDR3 is TGTGCCAGCAGCTTTGCTTCGGGGGGGGACACTTATTCCCCTGGGGAAAAACTGTTTTTT.

The chain carries TRBV2 and TRBJ2-3, with TRBD2 matching over 12 bases. Germline V lookup: CDR1 SNHLY, CDR2 FYNNEI. V trimming: 7 bases; J trimming: 3 bases; junction bases outside the gene matches: 2. This CDR3 spans 14 amino acids. The CDR3 is CASKTSGGTDTQYF. In DNA form, the CDR3 reads TGTGCCAGCAAGACTAGCGGGGGTACAGATACGCAGTATTTT.

The chain combines TRBV11-2 with TRBJ1-6; D unresolved. The germline CDR1 and CDR2 sequences are SGHAT and FQNNGV. The CDR3 is made up of 12 amino acids. V was trimmed by 2 bases and J by 8 bases, leaving 4 bases between them. The CDR3 DNA follows: TGTGCCAGCAGCTTATTCGATTCACCCCTCCACTTT. Protein product: CASSLFDSPLHF.

V gene TRBV27 combines with J gene TRBJ2-5, with TRBD2 identical over 11 bases. This CDR3 contains 15 residues. V shed 8 bases, J shed 5 bases, and the junction held 10 bases outside the gene matches. CDR1 is MNHEY, CDR2 SMNVEV, per germline (reference sequence). CDR3 in amino acids: CASGHSGGAWETQYF. Here the CDR3 DNA reads TGTGCCAGCGGCCATAGCGGGGGGGCGTGGGAGACCCAGTACTTC.

Notes on this clone: Germline is not matched at one junction end, which may reflect a read error. Other DNA variants within this sample encode the same CDR3. The chain links TRBV7-9 to TRBJ2-7; no definite D call. CDR1 is SEHNR, CDR2 FQNEAQ, per germline (reference sequence). There are 13 residues in the CDR3. The CDR3 bases are TGCGCCAGCAGCTTACCGCGGTCCTACGAGCAGTACTTC. Translated: CASSLPRSYEQYF. Combining the CDR3 with reference TRBV7-9 and TRBJ2-7 gives the whole variable domain DTGVSQNPRHKITKRGQNVTFRCDPISEHNRLYWYRQTLGQGPEFLTYFQNEAQLEKSRLLSDRFSAERPKGSFSTLEIQRTEQGDSAMYLCASSLPRSYEQYFGPGTRLTVT.

CDR3 DNA sequence: TGCGCCAGCAGCTCCTCAGGGTCCGGCACTGAAGCTTTCTTT. Its protein product is CASSSSGSGTEAFF. The gene calls are TRBV5-1 and TRBJ1-1, with D possibly matching TRBD1 (5 bases). Germline V gene data show CDR1 as SGHRS and CDR2 as YFSETQ. The V and J ends lost 3 bases and 4 bases respectively, with 13 bases between them. CDR3 size: 14 residues.

A few counts support this clone. The chain employs TRBV5-1 and TRBJ2-3; 8 bases match TRBD2. The V segment lost 4 bases and the J segment 2 bases; nucleotides outside the gene matches: 24. CDR3 length: 21 residues. Germline CDR1 SGHRS, CDR2 YFSETQ. The CDR3 coding sequence is TGCGCCAGCAGCGGGGTTCTTAGCGGGGAACTCCTCCTCGACAACACAGATACGCAGTATTTT. It encodes CASSGVLSGELLLDNTDTQYF.

The chain is built from TRBV5-1 and TRBJ1-3; tentatively, D is TRBD1 (5 bases). V lost 4 bases to trimming and J lost 0 bases, with 17 bases between them. Germline CDR1 reads SGHRS; CDR2 reads YFSETQ. The length of the CDR3 is 17 residues. The CDR3 loop reads CASSLGQDLFSGNTIYF. In nucleotides, the CDR3 is TGCGCCAGCAGCCTCGGACAAGACCTGTTCTCTGGAAACACCATATATTTT.

The chain joins TRBV13 to TRBJ2-7; the match to TRBD2 covers 10 bases. V trimming: 5 bases; J trimming: 1 base; junction bases outside the gene matches: 5. CDR3 length equals 15 residues. Germline V gene lookup returns CDR1 PRHDT and CDR2 FYEKMQ (reference sequence). The CDR3 DNA sequence: TGTGCCAGCAGCCGAACTAGCGGGACTTCCTACGAGCAGTACTTC. Translated: CASSRTSGTSYEQYF.

The genes are TRBV7-2 and TRBJ2-5; maybe TRBD2 (6 bases). Germline lookup yields CDR1 SGHTA and CDR2 FQGNSA. This CDR3 comprises 14 residues. V lost 1 base, J lost 4 bases, and 10 bases lay in between. The CDR3 DNA reads TGTGCCAGCAGCTTAGTGGCTAGCGCAGAGACCCAGTACTTC. This encodes CASSLVASAETQYF.

The chain links TRBV7-9 to TRBJ1-2, with D perhaps matching TRBD1 (5 bases). Germline CDR1 SEHNR, CDR2 FQNEAQ (reference sequence). V was clipped by 5 bases and J by 4 bases, with 11 bases between them. The CDR3 contains 13 residues. CDR3 sequence (DNA): TGTGCCAGCAGCCAAGACAGCTTCTATGGCTACACCTTC. Its translation: CASSQDSFYGYTF. Full variable domain (outside the CDR3, taken from reference TRBV7-9 and TRBJ1-2): DTGVSQNPRHKITKRGQNVTFRCDPISEHNRLYWYRQTLGQGPEFLTYFQNEAQLEKSRLLSDRFSAERPKGSFSTLEIQRTEQGDSAMYLCASSQDSFYGYTFGSGTRLTVV.

This chain uses TRBV5-1 with TRBJ2-5, with TRBD2 matching over 7 bases. The length of the CDR3 is 15 residues. In germline, CDR1 is SGHRS, CDR2 YFSETQ. The trim removed 4 bases at V and 9 bases at J, leaving 15 bases unmatched. The CDR3 DNA reads TGCGCCAGCAGCGCCACCCCGGGGCAGGGAGGGCCCCAGTACTTC. Translating gives CASSATPGQGGPQYF.

V usage is TRBV4-2 and J usage is TRBJ1-2; D gene unclear. V shed 0 bases and J shed 6 bases, with 8 bases lying between them. The CDR3 has 13 residues. CDR1 is LGHNA and CDR2 is YNFKEQ in the germline V gene. The CDR3 is CASSQDFGDGYTF. The CDR3 DNA is TGTGCCAGCAGCCAAGACTTCGGGGATGGCTACACCTTC.

The chain employs TRBV4-1 and TRBJ1-3, with D possibly TRBD1 on 5 matching bases. CDR3 length equals 13 residues. Deletions cut 1 base from V and 7 bases from J, with 8 bases between. Germline V lookup: CDR1 MGHRA, CDR2 YSYEKL. The CDR3 region is CASSQAGRNTIYF. Written as DNA, the CDR3 is TGCGCCAGCAGCCAAGCAGGGCGGAACACCATATATTTT.

The chain recombines TRBV28 with TRBJ1-6; D uncertain. V was pared by 6 bases and J by 10 bases, with 13 bases between. The germline V gene encodes CDR1 MDHEN and CDR2 SYDVKM. The CDR3 runs to 13 residues. CDR3 in DNA: TGTGCCAGCAGCCGGTCGGGAAAGTCACCCCTCCACTTT. Amino acid sequence: CASSRSGKSPLHF.

The chain links TRBV7-9 to TRBJ1-1; 10 bases line up with TRBD1. The junction had 6 bases not matched to a gene; V was cut back by 5 bases and J by 0 bases. Germline V lookup: CDR1 SEHNR, CDR2 FQNEAQ (reference sequence). The CDR3 is 16 amino acids. The DNA of the CDR3 is TGTGCCAGCAGCCCAGGGACAGGGGTTATGAACACTGAAGCTTTCTTT. Translation: CASSPGTGVMNTEAFF.

CDR3: CASSPLREKNNEQFF. CDR3 DNA sequence: TGTGCCAGCTCACCACTGAGGGAAAAAAACAATGAGCAGTTCTTC. This chain connects TRBV18 to TRBJ2-1, with D possibly TRBD2 on 5 matching bases. The germline V gene has CDR1 KGHSH and CDR2 LQKENI. CDR3 size: 15 residues. V shed 1 base and J shed 5 bases, with 12 bases lying between them.

V and J are TRBV28 and TRBJ1-5; TRBD1 matches at 7 bases. This CDR3 has 17 residues. V trimming: 3 bases; J trimming: 2 bases; junction bases outside the gene matches: 10. Germline assignment: CDR1 MDHEN and CDR2 SYDVKM. The CDR3 sequence: CASSLVVGGAGNQPQHF. The DNA for the CDR3 is TGTGCCAGCAGTTTGGTGGTAGGGGGCGCGGGCAATCAGCCCCAGCATTTT.

The chain employs TRBV2 and TRBJ2-2; D uncertain. Per germline, CDR1 SNHLY and CDR2 FYNNEI. Trimming cost V 3 bases and J 4 bases, with 9 bases left between them. This CDR3 region has 14 residues. In DNA form, the CDR3 reads TGTGCCAGCAGTGAGAACTTACCCACCGGGGAGCTGTTTTTT. Residues: CASSENLPTGELFF. Based on the CDR3 plus reference TRBV2 and TRBJ2-2, the full variable domain is EPEVTQTPSHQVTQMGQEVILRCVPISNHLYFYWYRQILGQKVEFLVSFYNNEISEKSEIFDDQFSVERPDGSNFTLKIRSTKLEDSAMYFCASSENLPTGELFFGEGSRLTVL.

The V gene is TRBV27, the J gene TRBJ2-1; 15 nucleotides agree with TRBD2. This CDR3 is built from 14 residues. Germline CDR1 is MNHEY and CDR2 is SMNVEV (reference sequence). J gave up 8 bases and V 8 bases, and 4 bases lay outside the gene matches. The chain's CDR3 is CASGLAGGRYEQFF. In DNA, the CDR3 is TGTGCCAGCGGACTAGCGGGGGGGAGGTATGAGCAGTTCTTC.